The rows below give T cell receptor beta chains drawn from one sample of a study of shared clonotypes between healthy human individuals. Data came from immunoSEQ multiplex PCR; TCRdb stores just in-frame clones and leaves some out. The sample contains about 580,000 clones, 95% to 98% of which appear only once. The sequenced sample was naive CD8+ T cells sorted from blood. These receptors were taken from a man aged 25-45 years in good health. Each CDR3 is given with its conserved first and last residue. D genes are given only for firm matches. Clone sizes are given selectively: once, few, many, or a class where the clone is expanded.

TRBV5-1	TRBJ2-7	.	.	TGCGCCAGCACGGGGGGCGGCTCATCCTACGAGCAGTACTTC	CASTGGGSSYEQYF
TRBV10-3	TRBJ1-2	TRBD1	.	TGTGCCATCAGGGACAGGGAAATGTATGGCTACACCTTC	CAIRDREMYGYTF
TRBV2	TRBJ2-7	.	.	TGTGCCAGCTCTTGGGGTGGCTACGAGCAGTACTTC	CASSWGGYEQYF
TRBV7-9	TRBJ2-1	.	.	TGTGCCAGCAGCTTAGAAGCCGGGCCTTACAATGAGCAGTTCTTC	CASSLEAGPYNEQFF
TRBV4-1	TRBJ2-7	.	.	TGCGCCAGCAGCCAAGAAAGAGGGTCCGGGGGACGCCATAAGTACTTC	CASSQERGSGGRHKYF
TRBV5-1	TRBJ2-7	TRBD1	once	TGCGCCAGCAGCTATGACAGGGGAATCGACGAGCAGTACTTC	CASSYDRGIDEQYF
TRBV7-2	TRBJ2-3	.	.	TGTGCCAGCAGCTTAGTGGCAGGGGTCGGTAAAGATACGCAGTATTTT	CASSLVAGVGKDTQYF
TRBV27	TRBJ2-1	.	.	TGTGCCAGCAGTTTGCAGGGAGATGAGCAGTTCTTC	CASSLQGDEQFF
TRBV25-1	TRBJ2-7	.	.	TGTGCCAGCAGTGTGTCTCCCTACGAGCAGTACTTC	CASSVSPYEQYF
TRBV15	TRBJ1-1	.	.	TGTGCCACCAGCGTTTTTCCCGATGAAGCTTTCTTT	CATSVFPDEAFF
TRBV7-3	TRBJ2-7	.	.	TGTGCCAGCAGCTTACTATTCGGGAGCAACTACGAGCAGTACTTC	CASSLLFGSNYEQYF
TRBV6-6	TRBJ2-1	TRBD2	.	TGTGCCAGCAGAAGCGGGAGGGGCCATGAGCAGTTCTTC	CASRSGRGHEQFF
TRBV15	TRBJ1-1	TRBD1	once	TGTGCCACGGGACAGGGAGATATGAACACTGAAGCTTTCTTT	CATGQGDMNTEAFF
TRBV29-1	TRBJ2-7	TRBD2	.	TGCAGCGTAGTGGGACTAGCGGGGTCCTACGAGCAGTACTTC	CSVVGLAGSYEQYF
TRBV29-1	TRBJ2-7	TRBD2	.	TGCAGCGTTGTGGCGGGGCTAGCGGGAGTGATCGACGAGCAGTACTTC	CSVVAGLAGVIDEQYF
TRBV4-1	TRBJ2-7	.	.	TGCGCCAGCAGCCAAGATGCCCTCAATCAGCCTCAAGGCTACGAGCAGTACTTC	CASSQDALNQPQGYEQYF
TRBV1	TRBJ2-7	.	once	TGCACCAGCAGCCTGCAGCGGGAAGGGGACTACCGCTCCTACGAGCAGTACTTC	CTSSLQREGDYRSYEQYF
TRBV6-5	TRBJ2-7	.	.	TGTGCCAGCAGTTACTCTCCACAGGGCGGCTACGAGCAGTACTTC	CASSYSPQGGYEQYF